These T cell receptor beta chains were read from a single sample in a study of T cell responses to AZD1222 COVID-19 vaccine. Clones were read by immunoSEQ multiplex PCR, and TCRdb kept only the in-frame ones, dropping some. The sample yields more than 150,000 clones, 85% to 90% seen once. The source was peripheral blood, collected on day 0 of AZD1222 vaccination. These receptors were collected from an adult in good health. Each CDR3 is given with its conserved first and last residue. The D gene is left open where the match is weak. Expanded clones are given a class, and other clones once, few, many or no size at all.

abundance,d_gene,j_gene,v_gene,CDR3aa,CDR3nt
.,TRBD1,TRBJ2-1,TRBV4-1,CASSPRTGGGNEQFF,TGCGCCAGCAGCCCTAGGACAGGGGGTGGCAATGAGCAGTTCTTC
.,TRBD1,TRBJ2-7,TRBV28,CPSQTGVYEQYF,TGTCCCAGCCAGACAGGGGTCTACGAGCAGTACTTC
.,TRBD1,TRBJ1-2,TRBV19,CASSLVSTGTGGGYGYTF,TGTGCCAGTAGTCTCGTCTCGACCGGGACAGGGGGCGGCTATGGCTACACCTTC
.,.,TRBJ1-4,TRBV4-3,CASSHYQTATNEKLFF,TGCGCCAGCAGCCATTACCAGACCGCAACTAATGAAAAACTGTTTTTT
.,.,TRBJ1-4,TRBV5-4,CASSLLGQGNEKLFF,TGTGCCAGCAGCTTGCTGGGGCAGGGTAATGAAAAACTGTTTTTT
.,TRBD1,TRBJ2-7,TRBV11-2,CASSLAATGEYEQYF,TGTGCCAGCAGCTTAGCGGCGACAGGGGAATACGAGCAGTACTTC
.,.,TRBJ1-6,TRBV6-1,CASSENSPLHF,TGTGCCAGCAGTGAAAATTCACCCCTCCACTTT
.,.,TRBJ2-3,TRBV19,CASSTIGGYVDTQYF,TGTGCCAGTAGTACGATCGGGGGATATGTAGATACGCAGTATTTT
.,TRBD2,TRBJ2-7,TRBV7-3,CASSPGTSGPYEQYF,TGTGCCAGCAGCCCAGGGACTAGCGGCCCCTACGAGCAGTACTTC
.,TRBD2,TRBJ2-1,TRBV13,CASSLGLAGVGDEQFF,TGTGCCAGCAGCCTGGGACTAGCGGGAGTAGGCGATGAGCAGTTCTTC
.,.,TRBJ1-3,TRBV6-5,CASSPDRSSGNTIYF,TGTGCCAGCAGTCCTGACAGGAGCTCTGGAAACACCATATATTTT
.,.,TRBJ2-6,TRBV30,CAWNSKGAGANVLTF,TGTGCCTGGAACTCAAAGGGGGCTGGGGCCAACGTCCTGACTTTC
.,.,TRBJ1-4,TRBV30,CAWNSQRGATNEKLFF,TGTGCCTGGAACTCACAAAGGGGTGCAACTAATGAAAAACTGTTTTTT
.,.,TRBJ2-1,TRBV5-4,CASSFQGQSYNEQFF,TGTGCCAGCAGCTTCCAAGGTCAGTCCTACAATGAGCAGTTCTTC
.,.,TRBJ2-1,TRBV7-9,CASSLKFHEQFF,TGTGCCAGCAGCTTAAAATTTCATGAGCAGTTCTTC
.,TRBD2,TRBJ2-7,TRBV4-1,CASSQPLADSSYEQYF,TGCGCCAGCAGCCAACCGCTAGCGGATAGCTCCTACGAGCAGTACTTC
.,TRBD1,TRBJ1-5,TRBV30,CAWNDREHQPQHF,TGTGCCTGGAATGACAGGGAACATCAGCCCCAGCATTTT
.,.,TRBJ2-1,TRBV20-1,CSAIDTGRRPHEQFF,TGCAGTGCTATTGATACAGGGAGGCGTCCGCATGAGCAGTTCTTC
few,TRBD2,TRBJ2-1,TRBV6-4,CASSDVLAGEHNEQFF,TGTGCCAGCAGTGACGTGCTAGCGGGTGAACACAATGAGCAGTTCTTC
.,.,TRBJ2-3,TRBV25-1,CASSEFSTGLTDTQYF,TGTGCCAGCAGTGAATTTTCCACAGGGTTAACAGATACGCAGTATTTT
once,.,TRBJ1-5,TRBV10-3,CAISESAGLDSNQPQHF,TGTGCCATCAGTGAGTCGGCAGGTCTCGATAGCAATCAGCCCCAGCATTTT
.,TRBD1,TRBJ2-3,TRBV28,CASSLQVPGQGTDTQYF,TGTGCCAGCAGTCTCCAAGTCCCGGGACAGGGCACAGATACGCAGTATTTT
few,.,TRBJ2-1,TRBV13,CASSPAGLGYNEQFF,TGTGCCAGCAGCCCGGCCGGGCTTGGCTACAATGAGCAGTTCTTC
.,.,TRBJ1-1,TRBV6-2/TRBV6-3,CASSQQYPWTEAFF,TGTGCCAGCAGTCAACAGTACCCGTGGACTGAAGCTTTCTTT
.,.,TRBJ2-7,TRBV6-6,CASSQLAGDEQYF,TGTGCCAGCAGCCAGTTGGCTGGGGACGAGCAGTACTTC
.,.,TRBJ1-1,TRBV12-5,CASGLEENTEAFF,TGTGCTAGTGGTTTGGAAGAGAACACTGAAGCTTTCTTT
once,.,TRBJ2-3,TRBV19,CASSGSTDTQYF,TGTGCCAGTTCAGGGAGCACAGATACGCAGTATTTT
.,.,TRBJ1-2,TRBV28,CASSRQPLNYGYTF,TGTGCCAGCAGTAGACAGCCTCTTAACTATGGCTACACCTTC
.,.,TRBJ1-5,TRBV6-4,CASSEEARQPQHF,TGTGCCAGCAGTGAGGAGGCCAGGCAGCCCCAGCATTTT
once,TRBD2,TRBJ2-1,TRBV15,CATSELLAGATNEQFF,TGTGCCACCAGCGAGCTTCTAGCGGGGGCAACCAATGAGCAGTTCTTC
.,.,TRBJ2-3,TRBV18,CASSRRTGLYTDTQYF,TGTGCCAGCTCAAGGAGGACGGGACTGTACACAGATACGCAGTATTTT
.,.,TRBJ2-7,TRBV29-1,CSATESSYEQYF,TGCAGCGCGACAGAAAGCTCCTACGAGCAGTACTTC
.,.,TRBJ1-5,TRBV27,CASSFGRNSNQPQHF,TGTGCCAGCAGTTTCGGACGGAATAGCAATCAGCCCCAGCATTTT
.,.,TRBJ1-6,TRBV28,CASLQADTSPLHF,TGTGCCAGCCTACAGGCGGATACATCACCCCTCCACTTT
.,.,TRBJ2-7,TRBV10-1,CAGSQEYEQYF,TGCGCCGGAAGCCAGGAGTACGAGCAGTACTTC
.,.,TRBJ1-5,TRBV28,CASSRLGSNQPQHF,TGTGCCAGCAGTCGACTGGGAAGCAATCAGCCCCAGCATTTT
.,TRBD1,TRBJ1-2,TRBV28,CASQGAEDYGYTF,TGTGCCAGCCAGGGGGCGGAGGACTATGGCTACACCTTC
.,.,TRBJ2-1,TRBV11-2,CASSFSSSAREQFF,TGTGCCAGCAGCTTCTCCTCCTCCGCGAGGGAGCAGTTCTTC
.,.,TRBJ2-5,TRBV11-2,CASSLLAETQYF,TGTGCCAGCAGCTTACTAGCGGAGACCCAGTACTTC
.,.,TRBJ2-7,TRBV28,CASSLRSYEQYF,TGTGCCAGCAGTTTACGGTCATACGAGCAGTACTTC
.,TRBD1,TRBJ1-4,TRBV19,CASRPTTGAVGEKLFF,TGTGCCAGCCGACCGACGACAGGGGCTGTAGGGGAAAAACTGTTTTTT
once,TRBD1,TRBJ1-4,TRBV7-2,CASSSYLPGQYNEKLFF,TGTGCCAGCAGCTCATACCTTCCGGGACAGTATAATGAAAAACTGTTTTTT
.,.,TRBJ1-2,TRBV27,CASSEIQGIGYTF,TGTGCCAGTTCGGAAATACAGGGAATTGGCTACACCTTC
.,.,TRBJ2-7,TRBV10-3,CAISAQGPYEQYF,TGTGCCATCAGTGCTCAGGGTCCCTACGAGCAGTACTTC
few,.,TRBJ1-3,TRBV7-2,CASSLSMFSGNTIYF,TGTGCCAGCAGCTTAAGTATGTTCTCTGGAAACACCATATATTTT
once,.,TRBJ1-5,TRBV19,CASSRGLYQPQHF,TGTGCCAGTAGTCGTGGTTTGTATCAGCCCCAGCATTTT
once,TRBD1,TRBJ2-1,TRBV4-3,CASSRRTGANEQFF,TGCGCCAGCAGTCGGAGGACAGGGGCCAATGAGCAGTTCTTC
.,.,TRBJ1-5,TRBV19,CASSPQRSGRSNQPQHF,TGTGCCAGTAGTCCTCAGAGGAGCGGGCGTAGCAATCAGCCCCAGCATTTT
.,.,TRBJ1-6,TRBV6-5,CASSRTVPNSPLHF,TGTGCCAGCAGTCGGACAGTCCCTAATTCACCCCTCCACTTT
.,.,TRBJ2-7,TRBV6-9,CASTVSEVPEQYF,TGTGCCAGCACTGTATCGGAGGTGCCCGAGCAGTACTTC
.,.,TRBJ1-3,TRBV28,CASSLDRLIFSGNTIYF,TGTGCCAGCAGTTTGGACAGACTAATCTTCTCTGGAAACACCATATATTTT
.,.,TRBJ1-4,TRBV9,CASSKWTDQNREKLFF,TGTGCCAGCAGCAAATGGACGGATCAGAACAGGGAAAAACTGTTTTTT
.,.,TRBJ1-1,TRBV24-1,CATSDPARVTPEAFF,TGTGCCACCAGTGACCCAGCCAGGGTCACCCCTGAAGCTTTCTTT
.,TRBD2,TRBJ2-2,TRBV9,CASSPRLGLAGVDTGELFF,TGTGCCAGCAGCCCTCGCTTGGGACTAGCGGGGGTGGACACCGGGGAGCTGTTTTTT